The sequence of this T cell receptor (beta chain) was determined in a study of OX40 agonist ivuxolimab in advanced cancers. Generated by immunoSEQ multiplex PCR, the TCRdb table keeps only in-frame clones and is missing some. This sample has around 92,000 clones, with 85% to 95% found just once. The CDR3 is made up of 15 amino acids. The V gene's germline CDR1 is MNHEY and CDR2 SMNVEV (reference sequence). Trimming took 2 bases from V and 4 from J, leaving 14 bases between them. The chain carries TRBV27 and TRBJ1-1; D is unclear. This receptor was identified in an adult with an advanced solid tumor such as melanoma, head and neck, liver or kidney cancer. The starting material was CD4+ or CD8+ T cells sorted from blood, obtained in a trial of the OX40 agonist ivuxolimab. The CDR3, as DNA: TGTGCCAGCAGTTTAGTACCCCCGGGGATCACTGAAGCTTTCTTT. This translates into CASSLVPPGITEAFF.